This record covers a single T cell receptor (beta chain). Trimming removed 1 base at V and 0 bases at J, with 13 bases between. CDR3 size: 17 residues. CDR1 SGHTA and CDR2 FQGNSA come from the germline V gene. These data originate in a study of cytomegalovirus exposure and HLA in healthy donors. The PCR employed 60 Vbeta primers together with 13 Jbeta primers. Assay: immunoSEQ multiplex PCR; the TCRdb copy retains only in-frame clones and omits some. The sample has around 100,000 clones, around three quarters seen once. The sequenced sample was PBMCs. This rearrangement joins TRBV7-2 to TRBJ2-1; D unclear. This clonotype originated in a woman between 40 and 50 years old in good health and CMV-seronegative. DNA of the CDR3: TGTGCCAGCAGCTTAGGTCGAGGTTCTCCCTCCTACAATGAGCAGTTCTTC. Its translation: CASSLGRGSPSYNEQFF.